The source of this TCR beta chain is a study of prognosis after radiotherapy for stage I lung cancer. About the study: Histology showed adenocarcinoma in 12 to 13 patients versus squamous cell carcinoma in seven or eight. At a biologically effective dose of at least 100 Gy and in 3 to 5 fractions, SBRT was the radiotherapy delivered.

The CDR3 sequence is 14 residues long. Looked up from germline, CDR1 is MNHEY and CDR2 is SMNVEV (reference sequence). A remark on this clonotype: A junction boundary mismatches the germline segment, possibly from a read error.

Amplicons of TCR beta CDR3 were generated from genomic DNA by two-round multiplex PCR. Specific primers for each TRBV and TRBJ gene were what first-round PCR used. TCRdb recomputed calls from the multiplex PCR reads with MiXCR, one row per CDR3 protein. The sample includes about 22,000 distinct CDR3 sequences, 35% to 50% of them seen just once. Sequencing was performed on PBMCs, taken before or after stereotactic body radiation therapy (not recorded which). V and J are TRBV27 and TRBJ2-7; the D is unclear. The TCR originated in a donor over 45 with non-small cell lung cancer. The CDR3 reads CSSSWNGFGYEQYF. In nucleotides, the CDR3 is TGTTCCAGCAGTTGGAACGGTTTCGGCTACGAGCAGTACTTC.